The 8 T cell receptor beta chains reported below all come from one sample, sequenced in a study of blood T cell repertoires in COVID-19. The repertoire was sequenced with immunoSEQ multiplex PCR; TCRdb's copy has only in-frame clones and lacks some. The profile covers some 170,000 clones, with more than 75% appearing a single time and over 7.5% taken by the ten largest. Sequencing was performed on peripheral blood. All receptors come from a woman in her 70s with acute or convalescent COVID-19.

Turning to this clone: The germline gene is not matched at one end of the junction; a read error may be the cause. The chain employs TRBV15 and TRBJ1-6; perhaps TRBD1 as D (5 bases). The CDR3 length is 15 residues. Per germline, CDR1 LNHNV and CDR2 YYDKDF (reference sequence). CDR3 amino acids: CAISRDGGSSSPLHF. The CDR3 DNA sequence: TGTGCCATCAGCAGAGACGGGGGATCGTCCTCACCCCTCCACTTT.

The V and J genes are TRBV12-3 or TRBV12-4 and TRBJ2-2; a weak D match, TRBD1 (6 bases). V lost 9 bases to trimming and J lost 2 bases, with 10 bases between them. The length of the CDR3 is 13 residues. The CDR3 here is CASGTFNTGELFF. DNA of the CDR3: TGTGCCAGTGGGACATTTAACACCGGGGAGCTGTTTTTT.

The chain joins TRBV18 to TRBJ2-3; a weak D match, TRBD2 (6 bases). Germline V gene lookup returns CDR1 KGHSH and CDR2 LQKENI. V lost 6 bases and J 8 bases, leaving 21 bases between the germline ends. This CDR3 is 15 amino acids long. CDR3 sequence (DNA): TGTGCCAGCTCTCAAACGAGAGGATCGGAGGGTACGCAGTATTTT. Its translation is CASSQTRGSEGTQYF.

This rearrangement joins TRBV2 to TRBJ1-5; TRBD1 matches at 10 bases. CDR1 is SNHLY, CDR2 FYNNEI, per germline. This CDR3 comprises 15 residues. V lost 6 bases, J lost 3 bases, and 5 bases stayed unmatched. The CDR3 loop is CASRTTGGINQPQHF. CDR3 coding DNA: TGTGCCAGCAGGACGACAGGGGGCATCAATCAGCCCCAGCATTTT.

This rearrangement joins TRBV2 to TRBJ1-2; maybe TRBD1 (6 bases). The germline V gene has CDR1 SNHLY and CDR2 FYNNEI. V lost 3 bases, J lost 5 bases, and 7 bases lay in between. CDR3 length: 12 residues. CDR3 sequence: CASSDQGYGYTF. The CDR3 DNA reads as TGTGCCAGCAGTGACCAGGGGTATGGCTACACCTTC.

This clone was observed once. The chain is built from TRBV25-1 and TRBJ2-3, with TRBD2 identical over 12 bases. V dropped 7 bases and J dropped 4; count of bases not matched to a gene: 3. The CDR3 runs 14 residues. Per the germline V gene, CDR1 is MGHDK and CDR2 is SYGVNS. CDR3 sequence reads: CASNLAGGPDTQYF. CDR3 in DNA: TGTGCCAGCAACCTAGCGGGAGGGCCAGATACGCAGTATTTT.

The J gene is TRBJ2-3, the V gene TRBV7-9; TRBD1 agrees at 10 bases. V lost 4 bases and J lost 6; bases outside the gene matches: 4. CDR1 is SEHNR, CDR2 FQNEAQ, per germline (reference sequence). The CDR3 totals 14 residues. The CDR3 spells CASSWTGGTDTQYF. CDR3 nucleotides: TGTGCCAGCAGCTGGACAGGGGGGACGGATACGCAGTATTTT.

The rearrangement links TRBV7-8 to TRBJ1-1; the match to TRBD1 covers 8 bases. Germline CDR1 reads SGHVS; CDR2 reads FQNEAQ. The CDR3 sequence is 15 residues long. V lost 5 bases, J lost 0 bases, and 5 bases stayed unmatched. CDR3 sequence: CASSPGTGVNTEAFF. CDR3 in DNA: TGTGCCAGCAGCCCTGGGACAGGTGTGAACACTGAAGCTTTCTTT.